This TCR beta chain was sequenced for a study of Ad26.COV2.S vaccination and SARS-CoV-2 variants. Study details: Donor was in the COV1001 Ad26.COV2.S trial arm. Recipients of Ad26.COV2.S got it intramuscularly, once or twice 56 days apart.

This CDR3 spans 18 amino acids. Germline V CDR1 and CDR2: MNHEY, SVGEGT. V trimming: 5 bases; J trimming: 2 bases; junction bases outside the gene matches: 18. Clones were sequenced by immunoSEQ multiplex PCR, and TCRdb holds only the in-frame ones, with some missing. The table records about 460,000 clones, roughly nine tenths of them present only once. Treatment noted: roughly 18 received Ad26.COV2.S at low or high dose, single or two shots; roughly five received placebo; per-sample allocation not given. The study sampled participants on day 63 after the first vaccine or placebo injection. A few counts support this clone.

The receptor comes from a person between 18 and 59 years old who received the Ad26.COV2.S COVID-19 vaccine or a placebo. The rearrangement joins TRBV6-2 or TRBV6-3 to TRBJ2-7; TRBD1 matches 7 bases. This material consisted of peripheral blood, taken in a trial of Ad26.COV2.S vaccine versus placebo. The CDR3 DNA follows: TGTGCCAGCAGTCCCGTACGAAGATCAGGACAGGTCCCCTACGAGCAGTACTTC. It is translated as CASSPVRRSGQVPYEQYF.